These T cell receptor beta chains were read from a single sample in a study of human T cells and chemical hapten exposure. TCRdb analysed the RACE reads with MiXCR anew, one entry per CDR3 protein. This table holds about 71,000 distinct CDR3 sequences, roughly 11% found once. The source material was whole blood, sampled in connection with sensitization to the hapten diphenylcyclopropenone (DPC). These TCRs come from a woman aged 50 to 65 with alopecia areata. Some clones in this sample may be carry-over from other donors' samples. Each CDR3 is given with its conserved first and last residue. Each record gives: J gene, V gene, D gene, clone size, CDR3 length, CDR3 protein, CDR3 DNA. D genes are given only for firm matches. Not every row has a clone size; where given, it reads once, few, many or a size class.

j_call: TRBJ1-5; v_call: TRBV6-2/TRBV6-3; d_call: .; clone_size: many; cdr3_length: 14; cdr3_aa: CAIARRSSNQPQHF; cdr3_nt: TGTGCCATCGCCCGCCGGTCGAGCAATCAGCCCCAGCATTTT
j_call: TRBJ2-1; v_call: TRBV7-2; d_call: TRBD2; clone_size: many; cdr3_length: 17; cdr3_aa: CASTRQPGRAVYNEQFF; cdr3_nt: TGTGCCAGCACCAGACAACCCGGGAGGGCCGTTTACAATGAGCAGTTCTTC
j_call: TRBJ1-2; v_call: TRBV12-3/TRBV12-4; d_call: .; clone_size: .; cdr3_length: 13; cdr3_aa: CASSLRGSGGYTF; cdr3_nt: TGTGCCAGCAGTTTACGGGGTTCGGGTGGCTACACCTTC
j_call: TRBJ2-1; v_call: TRBV20-1; d_call: .; clone_size: few; cdr3_length: 14; cdr3_aa: CSAPSWRLYNEQFF; cdr3_nt: TGCAGTGCTCCCAGCTGGAGGCTATACAATGAGCAGTTCTTC
j_call: TRBJ2-5; v_call: TRBV7-2; d_call: .; clone_size: few; cdr3_length: 13; cdr3_aa: CASSDQDQETQYF; cdr3_nt: TGTGCCAGCAGTGATCAGGATCAAGAGACCCAGTACTTC
j_call: TRBJ2-1; v_call: TRBV7-9; d_call: .; clone_size: .; cdr3_length: 15; cdr3_aa: CASSSMDSSYNEQFF; cdr3_nt: TGTGCCAGCAGCAGTATGGACAGCTCCTACAATGAGCAGTTCTTC
j_call: TRBJ1-1; v_call: TRBV4-1; d_call: TRBD1; clone_size: .; cdr3_length: 14; cdr3_aa: CASSQGNDRVVAFF; cdr3_nt: TGCGCCAGCAGCCAAGGAAACGACAGGGTGGTGGCTTTCTTT
j_call: TRBJ2-7; v_call: TRBV5-4; d_call: TRBD1; clone_size: few; cdr3_length: 14; cdr3_aa: CASSAGTGRYEQYF; cdr3_nt: TGTGCCAGCAGCGCGGGGACAGGCCGGTACGAGCAGTACTTC
j_call: TRBJ1-1; v_call: TRBV18; d_call: TRBD1; clone_size: many; cdr3_length: 17; cdr3_aa: CASSSGQARLTNTEAFF; cdr3_nt: TGTGCCAGCTCATCAGGACAGGCTCGGCTTACGAACACTGAAGCTTTCTTT
j_call: TRBJ2-5; v_call: TRBV7-6; d_call: TRBD2; clone_size: many; cdr3_length: 16; cdr3_aa: CASSLFAGGTQETQYF; cdr3_nt: TGTGCCAGCAGCTTATTTGCGGGAGGTACCCAAGAGACCCAGTACTTC
j_call: TRBJ1-2; v_call: TRBV28; d_call: .; clone_size: many; cdr3_length: 13; cdr3_aa: CASSFDGDYGYTF; cdr3_nt: TGTGCCAGCAGTTTCGACGGTGACTATGGCTACACCTTC
j_call: TRBJ2-3; v_call: TRBV28; d_call: .; clone_size: .; cdr3_length: 11; cdr3_aa: CASSDGDTQYF; cdr3_nt: TGTGCCAGCAGTGACGGAGATACGCAGTATTTT
j_call: TRBJ1-5; v_call: TRBV11-2; d_call: TRBD1; clone_size: many; cdr3_length: 16; cdr3_aa: CASSPGGRGGNQPQHF; cdr3_nt: TGTGCCAGCAGCCCGGGAGGCAGGGGGGGCAATCAGCCCCAGCATTTT
j_call: TRBJ2-5; v_call: TRBV11-2; d_call: .; clone_size: few; cdr3_length: 16; cdr3_aa: CASSKGSNIIQETQYF; cdr3_nt: TGTGCCAGCAGCAAGGGGTCCAATATTATACAAGAGACCCAGTACTTC
j_call: TRBJ1-2; v_call: TRBV5-1; d_call: .; clone_size: .; cdr3_length: 14; cdr3_aa: CASSRDQLNYGYTF; cdr3_nt: TGCGCCAGCAGCCGGGACCAACTAAACTATGGCTACACCTTC
j_call: TRBJ1-1; v_call: TRBV14; d_call: TRBD1; clone_size: .; cdr3_length: 15; cdr3_aa: CASSPPGQMNTEAFF; cdr3_nt: TGTGCCAGCAGCCCCCCGGGACAGATGAACACTGAAGCTTTCTTT
j_call: TRBJ1-5; v_call: TRBV12-3/TRBV12-4; d_call: .; clone_size: .; cdr3_length: 14; cdr3_aa: CASSLEGWNQPQHF; cdr3_nt: TGTGCCAGCAGTTTAGAGGGTTGGAACCAGCCCCAGCATTTT
j_call: TRBJ1-2; v_call: TRBV28; d_call: .; clone_size: .; cdr3_length: 9; cdr3_aa: CAMQGGYTF; cdr3_nt: TGTGCCATGCAAGGGGGCTACACCTTC
j_call: TRBJ1-6; v_call: TRBV14; d_call: .; clone_size: many; cdr3_length: 14; cdr3_aa: CASSQDTHRSPLHF; cdr3_nt: TGTGCCAGCAGCCAAGATACCCACCGGTCACCCCTCCACTTT
j_call: TRBJ2-3; v_call: TRBV20-1; d_call: .; clone_size: many; cdr3_length: 15; cdr3_aa: CSARIGIVLPDTQYF; cdr3_nt: TGCAGTGCTAGAATCGGGATTGTCCTACCAGATACGCAGTATTTT
j_call: TRBJ1-4; v_call: TRBV7-9; d_call: .; clone_size: many; cdr3_length: 13; cdr3_aa: CASSLTGVEKLFF; cdr3_nt: TGTGCCAGCAGCTTAACGGGTGTAGAAAAACTGTTTTTT
j_call: TRBJ1-2; v_call: TRBV14; d_call: TRBD1; clone_size: .; cdr3_length: 15; cdr3_aa: CASSQDLPRGQGYTF; cdr3_nt: TGTGCCAGCAGCCAAGATCTACCCAGGGGGCAAGGCTACACCTTC
j_call: TRBJ2-4; v_call: TRBV20-1; d_call: TRBD2; clone_size: once; cdr3_length: 14; cdr3_aa: CSAHRSGRENIQYF; cdr3_nt: TGCAGTGCTCACCGAAGCGGGAGAGAAAACATTCAGTACTTC
j_call: TRBJ2-3; v_call: TRBV3-1; d_call: .; clone_size: .; cdr3_length: 15; cdr3_aa: CASSLLLAPTDTQYF; cdr3_nt: TGTGCCAGCAGCCTCCTACTAGCTCCCACAGATACGCAGTATTTT
j_call: TRBJ2-2; v_call: TRBV4-2; d_call: .; clone_size: many; cdr3_length: 15; cdr3_aa: CASSQPSPNTGELFF; cdr3_nt: TGTGCCAGCAGCCAACCCTCCCCGAACACCGGGGAGCTGTTTTTT
j_call: TRBJ2-2; v_call: TRBV6-1; d_call: TRBD2; clone_size: many; cdr3_length: 16; cdr3_aa: CASIMIAGENTGELFF; cdr3_nt: TGTGCCAGCATCATGATAGCGGGAGAAAACACCGGGGAGCTGTTTTTT
j_call: TRBJ1-2; v_call: TRBV15; d_call: TRBD1; clone_size: few; cdr3_length: 16; cdr3_aa: CATSSLSGTVIYGYTF; cdr3_nt: TGTGCCACCAGCTCCCTATCCGGGACAGTGATTTATGGCTACACCTTC
j_call: TRBJ1-1; v_call: TRBV7-8; d_call: .; clone_size: few; cdr3_length: 14; cdr3_aa: CASSSKRGSDKAFF; cdr3_nt: TGTGCCAGCAGCTCCAAGCGGGGATCCGACAAAGCTTTCTTT
j_call: TRBJ2-4; v_call: TRBV20-1; d_call: .; clone_size: .; cdr3_length: 14; cdr3_aa: CSARGDLAKNIQYF; cdr3_nt: TGCAGTGCTAGAGGGGACCTAGCCAAAAACATTCAGTACTTC
j_call: TRBJ2-3; v_call: TRBV27; d_call: .; clone_size: few; cdr3_length: 14; cdr3_aa: CASSPNRGTDTQYF; cdr3_nt: TGTGCCAGCAGTCCCAACAGGGGCACAGATACGCAGTATTTT
j_call: TRBJ2-1; v_call: TRBV5-4; d_call: TRBD1; clone_size: many; cdr3_length: 14; cdr3_aa: CASSLRTGTNEQFF; cdr3_nt: TGTGCCAGCAGCTTGCGGACAGGGACTAATGAGCAGTTCTTC
j_call: TRBJ2-5; v_call: TRBV9; d_call: .; clone_size: many; cdr3_length: 13; cdr3_aa: CASSVGAPETQYF; cdr3_nt: TGTGCCAGCAGCGTAGGGGCGCCCGAGACCCAGTACTTC
j_call: TRBJ2-2; v_call: TRBV4-3; d_call: .; clone_size: many; cdr3_length: 15; cdr3_aa: CASSQAGTLTGELFF; cdr3_nt: TGCGCCAGCAGCCAAGCAGGGACGTTAACCGGGGAGCTGTTTTTT
j_call: TRBJ2-4; v_call: TRBV29-1; d_call: .; clone_size: .; cdr3_length: 13; cdr3_aa: CSASRASTNIQYF; cdr3_nt: TGCAGCGCGTCCCGGGCCTCGACTAACATTCAGTACTTC
j_call: TRBJ1-1; v_call: TRBV29-1; d_call: .; clone_size: .; cdr3_length: 10; cdr3_aa: CSGMNTEAFF; cdr3_nt: TGCAGCGGCATGAACACTGAAGCTTTCTTT
j_call: TRBJ2-1; v_call: TRBV24-1; d_call: TRBD1; clone_size: few; cdr3_length: 15; cdr3_aa: CATSGQGSSYNEQFF; cdr3_nt: TGTGCCACAAGCGGACAGGGGAGTTCCTACAATGAGCAGTTCTTC
j_call: TRBJ1-1; v_call: TRBV5-6; d_call: .; clone_size: many; cdr3_length: 15; cdr3_aa: CASSLIRGSATEAFF; cdr3_nt: TGTGCCAGCAGCTTGATTCGGGGTTCGGCCACTGAAGCTTTCTTT
j_call: TRBJ2-1; v_call: TRBV7-9; d_call: TRBD1; clone_size: few; cdr3_length: 15; cdr3_aa: CASSLRGQGNNEQFF; cdr3_nt: TGTGCCAGCAGCCTGCGGGGACAGGGTAATAATGAGCAGTTCTTC
j_call: TRBJ1-6; v_call: TRBV3-1; d_call: .; clone_size: many; cdr3_length: 15; cdr3_aa: CASSQEWGRNSPLHF; cdr3_nt: TGTGCCAGCAGCCAAGAGTGGGGGCGGAATTCACCCCTCCACTTT
j_call: TRBJ2-7; v_call: TRBV6-2/TRBV6-3; d_call: .; clone_size: .; cdr3_length: 12; cdr3_aa: CASKNRAYEQYF; cdr3_nt: TGTGCCAGCAAGAACAGGGCGTACGAGCAGTACTTC
j_call: TRBJ2-1; v_call: TRBV6-6; d_call: TRBD1; clone_size: few; cdr3_length: 18; cdr3_aa: CASSYKDRVKLLYNEQFF; cdr3_nt: TGTGCCAGCAGTTACAAAGACAGGGTTAAACTCCTTTACAATGAGCAGTTCTTC